The 4 T cell receptor beta chains in this list originate from one sample, sequenced in a study of T-cell reconstitution after alpha-beta-depleted transplantation in children. Preparation of the TCRbeta library used unique molecular identifiers. One entry per CDR3 protein results from TCRdb running MiXCR on the PCR reads. The sample lists some 460,000 distinct CDR3 sequences; 15% to 20% were seen once. Sample: PBMCs, mostly from graft donor cells, taken 360 days after TCRalphabeta/CD19-depleted stem cell transplant. Receptor source: a boy under three years old who had a stem cell transplant for Wiskott-Aldrich syndrome, so the T cells may come from the graft donor.

The V and J genes are TRBV4-2 and TRBJ2-1; 9 nucleotides match TRBD2. V trimming: 0 bases; J trimming: 2 bases; junction bases outside the gene matches: 17. The CDR3 covers 21 residues. Germline values: CDR1 LGHNA, CDR2 YNFKEQ. CDR3 sequence: CASSQEGRAGWGGGAYNEQFF. CDR3 bases: TGTGCCAGCAGCCAAGAAGGCCGAGCCGGATGGGGCGGGGGGGCCTACAATGAGCAGTTCTTC.

The CDR3 region is CASSATRGGASSYEQYF. In DNA form, the CDR3 reads TGCGCCAGCAGCGCCACCCGGGGGGGGGCGAGCTCCTACGAGCAGTACTTC. This chain uses TRBV5-1 with TRBJ2-7, with 8 bases matching TRBD2. J gave up 0 bases and V 4 bases, and 12 bases lay outside the gene matches. CDR1 SGHRS and CDR2 YFSETQ come from the germline V gene. This CDR3 spans 17 amino acids.

V and J are TRBV29-1 and TRBJ2-3; D perhaps matches TRBD1 (5 bases). CDR3 length equals 13 residues. V dropped 4 bases and J dropped 2 bases, with 10 bases sitting between them. Germline loops: CDR1 SQVTM, CDR2 ANQGSEA. The CDR3 DNA reads as TGCAGCGTTGGAAGGACACACACAGATACGCAGTATTTT. This sequence encodes CSVGRTHTDTQYF.

This clonotype has just a few counts. V is TRBV7-2 and J is TRBJ2-1; 7 nucleotides agree with TRBD2. Unmatched junction bases numbered 9, after V lost 3 bases and J lost 7 bases. CDR3 length: 15 residues. CDR1 is SGHTA, CDR2 FQGNSA, per germline. This CDR3 reads CASSFRPRGGNEQFF. The DNA of the CDR3 is TGTGCCAGCAGCTTTCGCCCTAGGGGAGGGAATGAGCAGTTCTTC.